This T cell receptor beta chain was sequenced during a study of blood T cells in healthy people across ages. The V end was cut by 2 bases, the J end by 5 bases, with 15 bases between. Germline values: CDR1 SEHNR, CDR2 FQNEAQ (reference sequence). The CDR3 contains 15 residues. The use of a sample-barcoded 5' primer and a J-beta primer mix characterized a second PCR of about 7 to 12 cycles. Sequencing of every sample gave 2.5 million or more CDR3-containing paired-end reads. TCRdb ran MiXCR on the 5' RACE reads and lists one entry per CDR3 protein. The data hold about 510,000 distinct CDR3 sequences, with roughly a quarter observed a single time. This same sample was also part of a study on T cells of mothers and their children. That investigation notes: Overlap in related mother-child pairs always slightly exceeded unrelated pairs, never significantly.

The gene calls are TRBV7-9 and TRBJ2-5; D is unclear. This TCR came from a boy aged 2 to 10 in good health. Material for sequencing was blood. The CDR3 bases are TGTGCCAGCAGCTTATTGATTAGGACGGAGGAGACCCAGTACTTC. It translates to CASSLLIRTEETQYF.